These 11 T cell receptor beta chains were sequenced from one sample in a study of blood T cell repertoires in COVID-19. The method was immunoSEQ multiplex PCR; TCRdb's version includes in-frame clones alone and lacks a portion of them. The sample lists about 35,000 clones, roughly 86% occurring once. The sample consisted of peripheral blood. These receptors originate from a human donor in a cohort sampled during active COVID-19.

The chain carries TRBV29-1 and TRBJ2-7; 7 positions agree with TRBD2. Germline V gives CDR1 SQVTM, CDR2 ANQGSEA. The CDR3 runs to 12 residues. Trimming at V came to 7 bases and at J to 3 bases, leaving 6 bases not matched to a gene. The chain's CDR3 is CSARGGSYEQYF. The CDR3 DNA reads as TGCAGCGCCCGGGGAGGGAGCTACGAGCAGTACTTC.

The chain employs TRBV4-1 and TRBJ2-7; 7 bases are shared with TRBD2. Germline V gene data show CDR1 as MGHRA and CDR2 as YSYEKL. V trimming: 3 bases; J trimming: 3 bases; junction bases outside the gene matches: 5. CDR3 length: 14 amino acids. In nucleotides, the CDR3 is TGCGCCAGCAGCCATTTGGGGGGGAGCTACGAGCAGTACTTC. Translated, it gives CASSHLGGSYEQYF.

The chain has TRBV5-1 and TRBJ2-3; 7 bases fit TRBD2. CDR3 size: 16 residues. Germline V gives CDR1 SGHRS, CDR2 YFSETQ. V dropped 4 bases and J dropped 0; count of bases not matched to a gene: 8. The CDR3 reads CASSRSSGHSTDTQYF. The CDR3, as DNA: TGCGCCAGCAGCCGATCTAGCGGACATAGCACAGATACGCAGTATTTT.

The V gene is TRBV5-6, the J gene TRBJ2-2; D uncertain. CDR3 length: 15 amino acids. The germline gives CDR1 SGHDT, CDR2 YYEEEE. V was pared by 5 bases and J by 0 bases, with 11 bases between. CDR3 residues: CASRRLITNTGELFF. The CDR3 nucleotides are TGTGCCAGCAGGCGACTTATAACGAACACCGGGGAGCTGTTTTTT. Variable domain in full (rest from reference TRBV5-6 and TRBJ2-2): DAGVTQSPTHLIKTRGQQVTLRCSPKSGHDTVSWYQQALGQGPQFIFQYYEEEERQRGNFPDRFSGHQFPNYSSELNVNALLLGDSALYLCASRRLITNTGELFFGEGSRLTVL.

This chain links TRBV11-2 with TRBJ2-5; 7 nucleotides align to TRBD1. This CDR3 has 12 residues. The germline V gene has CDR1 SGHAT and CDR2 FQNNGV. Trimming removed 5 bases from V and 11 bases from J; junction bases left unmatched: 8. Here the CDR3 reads CASSRGQQIQYF. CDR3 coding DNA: TGTGCCAGCAGCCGGGGACAGCAGATACAGTACTTC.

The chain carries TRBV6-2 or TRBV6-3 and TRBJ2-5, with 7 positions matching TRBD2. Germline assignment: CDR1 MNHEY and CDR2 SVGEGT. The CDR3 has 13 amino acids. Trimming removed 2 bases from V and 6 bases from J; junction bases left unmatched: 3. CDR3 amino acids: CASSYGGEKTQYF. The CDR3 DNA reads TGTGCCAGCAGTTACGGGGGGGAAAAGACCCAGTACTTC.

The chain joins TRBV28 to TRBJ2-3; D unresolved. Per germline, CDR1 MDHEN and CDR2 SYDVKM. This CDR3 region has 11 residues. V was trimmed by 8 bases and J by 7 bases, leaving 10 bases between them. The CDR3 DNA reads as TGTGCCAGCTCGGGTCCGAATACGCAGTATTTT. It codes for CASSGPNTQYF.

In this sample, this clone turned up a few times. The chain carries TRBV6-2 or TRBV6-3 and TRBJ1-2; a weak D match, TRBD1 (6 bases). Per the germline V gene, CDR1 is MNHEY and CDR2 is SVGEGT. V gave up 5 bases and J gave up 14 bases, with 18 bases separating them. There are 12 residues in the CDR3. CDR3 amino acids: CASSIQTGQRTF. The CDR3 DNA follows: TGTGCCAGCAGTATCCAGACAGGCCAAAGAACCTTC.

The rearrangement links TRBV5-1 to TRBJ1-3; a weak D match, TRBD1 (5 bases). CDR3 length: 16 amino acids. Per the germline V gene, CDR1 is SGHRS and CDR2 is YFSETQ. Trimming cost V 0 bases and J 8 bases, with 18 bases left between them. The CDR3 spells CASSLAGDSYQDTIYF. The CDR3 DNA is TGCGCCAGCAGCTTGGCCGGGGACTCATACCAGGACACCATATATTTT.

CDR3 sequence: CASSWGGASVEQYF. CDR3 nucleotide sequence: TGTGCCAGCAGTTGGGGGGGGGCCTCCGTGGAGCAGTACTTC. This chain links TRBV28 with TRBJ2-7, with D perhaps matching TRBD2 (7 bases). Deletions cut 4 bases from V and 7 bases from J, with 17 bases between. The CDR3 sequence is 14 residues long. Germline loops: CDR1 MDHEN, CDR2 SYDVKM. Drawing the rest from reference TRBV28 and TRBJ2-7, the complete variable domain is DVKVTQSSRYLVKRTGEKVFLECVQDMDHENMFWYRQDPGLGLRLIYFSYDVKMKEKGDIPEGYSVSREKKERFSLILESASTNQTSMYLCASSWGGASVEQYFGPGTRLTVT.

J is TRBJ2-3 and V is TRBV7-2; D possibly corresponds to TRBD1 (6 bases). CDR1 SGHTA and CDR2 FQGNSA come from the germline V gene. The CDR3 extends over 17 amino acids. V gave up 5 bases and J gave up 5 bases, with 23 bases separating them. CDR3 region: CASSEKDSLGFGDTQYF. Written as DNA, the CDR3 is TGTGCCAGCAGCGAAAAGGACAGTTTGGGATTTGGAGATACGCAGTATTTT.